The 17 T cell receptor beta chains given below trace back to one sample, sequenced in a study of vaccination effects on CD4 cells after COVID-19. Clones were sequenced by immunoSEQ multiplex PCR, and TCRdb holds only the in-frame ones, with some missing. Of 45,000 to 55,000 clones in the sample, around 70% were seen once. When around 9 days of culture had elapsed, CD4+ T cells were isolated. Either the BNT162b2 or mRNA-1273 vaccine was given to participants in two doses. These receptors are not linked to any known antigen. Sequencing was performed on CD4+ T cells from PBMCs cultured without peptide, taken after COVID-19 vaccination. Every receptor here comes from a human donor who received a COVID-19 vaccine.

V is TRBV5-1 and J is TRBJ1-2; D call uncertain. Germline lookup yields CDR1 SGHRS and CDR2 YFSETQ. The ends were cut back, 0 bases at V and 6 bases at J, with 9 bases in the middle. The CDR3 sequence is 13 residues long. The CDR3 coding sequence is TGCGCCAGCAGCTTGGCATATGGAAATGGCTACACCTTC. It yields the protein CASSLAYGNGYTF.

The chain employs TRBV12-3 or TRBV12-4 and TRBJ2-1, with TRBD2 matching over 11 bases. The V segment lost 1 base and the J segment 10 bases; nucleotides outside the gene matches: 0. The CDR3 contains 13 residues. CDR3 DNA sequence: TGTGCCAGCAGTTTAGGACTAGCGGGGGAGCAGTTCTTC. Translating gives CASSLGLAGEQFF.

The CDR3 loop reads CASSEIAGGQYF. In nucleotides, the CDR3 is TGTGCCAGCAGTGAAATCGCGGGAGGGCAGTATTTT. The chain links TRBV25-1 to TRBJ2-3; TRBD2 aligns across 8 bases. This CDR3 is 12 amino acids long. CDR1 is MGHDK and CDR2 is SYGVNS in the germline V gene. V lost 2 bases and J lost 11; bases outside the gene matches: 3. Variable domain in full (rest from reference TRBV25-1 and TRBJ2-3): EADIYQTPRYLVIGTGKKITLECSQTMGHDKMYWYQQDPGMELHLIHYSYGVNSTEKGDLSSESTVSRIRTEHFPLTLESARPSHTSQYLCASSEIAGGQYFGPGTRLTVL.

CDR3 loop: CASSYPGGQAGELFF. Written as DNA, the CDR3 is TGTGCCAGCAGTTACCCCGGGGGGCAGGCCGGGGAGCTGTTTTTT. This chain uses TRBV6-5 with TRBJ2-2; tentative D call: TRBD2 (7 bases). Germline V gives CDR1 MNHEY, CDR2 SVGAGI. The CDR3 sequence is 15 residues long. V lost 2 bases, J lost 6 bases, and 13 bases lay in between.

This clone was found a few times. This chain joins TRBV6-2 or TRBV6-3 and TRBJ1-5; 7 bases fit TRBD1. The germline gives CDR1 MNHEY, CDR2 SVGEGT. The CDR3 runs 15 residues. V lost 5 bases, J lost 4 bases, and 8 bases stayed unmatched. CDR3 bases: TGTGCCAGCAGTCGCGCCGGGACAGCAAATCAGCCCCAGCATTTT. Its protein product is CASSRAGTANQPQHF.

V gene TRBV3-1 (or the pseudogene TRBV3-2) combines with J gene TRBJ1-1, with a tentative D call TRBD1 (5 bases). Germline values: CDR1 LGHDT, CDR2 YNNKEL (reference sequence). The V and J ends lost 1 base and 9 bases respectively, with 12 bases between them. The CDR3 covers 13 residues. Here the CDR3 DNA reads TGTGCCAGCAGCCAAGCCATCCAGGGTAAAGCTTTCTTT. Translating it yields CASSQAIQGKAFF.

The chain carries TRBV5-4 and TRBJ2-7; perhaps TRBD1 as D (5 bases). The CDR3 length is 13 residues. V was cut by 1 base and J by 5 bases, with 10 bases left in between. Germline V gene lookup returns CDR1 SGHNT and CDR2 YYREEE (reference sequence). In DNA, the CDR3 is TGTGCCAGCAGCTTGACAGGTTCCAACGAGCAGTACTTC. It translates to CASSLTGSNEQYF.

This chain connects TRBV5-1 to TRBJ1-3; 9 bases agree with TRBD1. This CDR3 comprises 15 residues. V was pared by 0 bases and J by 2 bases, with 0 bases of the junction left unmatched. Germline values: CDR1 SGHRS, CDR2 YFSETQ. CDR3 loop: CASSLGQGAGNTIYF. CDR3 nucleotides: TGCGCCAGCAGCTTGGGACAGGGGGCTGGAAACACCATATATTTT.

The sample holds a few counts of this clone. CDR3 sequence reads: CASSSRGEGRETQYF. The DNA of the CDR3 is TGTGCCAGCAGCTCCAGGGGGGAGGGTAGGGAGACCCAGTACTTC. The V gene is TRBV9, the J gene TRBJ2-5, with D possibly being TRBD1 or TRBD2 (7 bases each). The CDR3 extends over 15 amino acids. Germline assignment: CDR1 SGDLS and CDR2 YYNGEE. Trimming removed 4 bases from V and 5 bases from J, with 18 bases in between.

In this sample, this clone turned up a few times. The chain links TRBV6-5 to TRBJ2-5; TRBD2 might be the D (5 bases). The CDR3 length is 14 residues. In germline, CDR1 is MNHEY, CDR2 SVGAGI. The V end lost 4 bases, the J end lost 0 bases, and 9 bases lay between the germline ends. The CDR3 region has the DNA TGTGCCAGCAGTTTTACGGGATACCAAGAGACCCAGTACTTC. Protein product: CASSFTGYQETQYF.

V usage is TRBV6-5 and J usage is TRBJ1-4; D perhaps matches TRBD1 (5 bases). Germline CDR1 MNHEY, CDR2 SVGAGI. The CDR3 spans 15 residues. The V end lost 7 bases, the J end lost 6 bases, and 18 bases lay between the germline ends. The CDR3 DNA follows: TGTGCCAGCATCGGACACCAAGGTCCGGATGAAAAACTGTTTTTT. Its protein is CASIGHQGPDEKLFF.

This clone occurred a few times. This chain joins TRBV6-5 and TRBJ2-7; 9 positions agree with TRBD1. This CDR3 spans 14 amino acids. Looked up from germline, CDR1 is MNHEY and CDR2 is SVGAGI. V lost 8 bases to trimming and J lost 0 bases; unmatched junction nucleotides: 5. The CDR3 here is CASHGQGNSYEQYF. The CDR3 bases are TGTGCCAGCCATGGACAGGGGAACTCCTACGAGCAGTACTTC.

The V call is TRBV5-1, the J call TRBJ2-1, with 9 bases matching TRBD2. The CDR3 is made up of 16 amino acids. J lost 5 bases, V lost 1 base, and 7 bases had no gene match. Germline V gives CDR1 SGHRS, CDR2 YFSETQ. The CDR3 region is CASSLWLAGRNNEQFF. CDR3 coding DNA: TGCGCCAGCAGCTTGTGGCTAGCGGGAAGAAACAATGAGCAGTTCTTC.

The CDR3 loop reads CASSGGLAGTDTQYF. The CDR3 nucleotides read TGTGCCAGCAGCGGGGGACTAGCGGGCACAGATACGCAGTATTTT. This chain uses TRBV7-9 with TRBJ2-3; 11 bases map to TRBD2. Germline values: CDR1 SEHNR, CDR2 FQNEAQ (reference sequence). CDR3 length: 15 residues. With V trimmed by 5 bases and J by 1 base, 2 bases remained unmatched.

A few counts support this clone. The chain employs TRBV7-9 and TRBJ1-1, with TRBD1 matching 10 bases. Germline CDR1 reads SEHNR; CDR2 reads FQNEAQ (reference sequence). The CDR3 totals 15 residues. V shed 5 bases, J shed 2 bases, and the junction held 5 bases outside the gene matches. The CDR3 DNA follows: TGTGCCAGCAGCGCCCGGGACAGGGGAAACACTGAAGCTTTCTTT. Translation gives CASSARDRGNTEAFF.

The J gene is TRBJ2-1, the V gene TRBV5-1; the D gene is possibly TRBD2 (5 bases). Trimming removed 3 bases at V and 0 bases at J, with 13 bases between. Germline V gene data show CDR1 as SGHRS and CDR2 as YFSETQ. The CDR3 totals 16 residues. Here the CDR3 reads CASSSGGSPSYNEQFF. DNA for the CDR3: TGCGCCAGCAGCTCTGGAGGTAGCCCCTCCTACAATGAGCAGTTCTTC.

The rearrangement uses TRBV4-2 and TRBJ1-2; D gene ambiguous. Germline assignment: CDR1 LGHNA and CDR2 YNFKEQ. Trimming cost V 6 bases and J 4 bases, with 12 bases left between them. This CDR3 region has 13 residues. The CDR3 DNA is TGTGCCAGCAGTAGCGATGGGAGCTATGGCTACACCTTC. Translation: CASSSDGSYGYTF.